This record concerns one T cell receptor (beta chain) sequence. Amplification used 60 Vbeta primers and 13 Jbeta primers. Assay: immunoSEQ multiplex PCR; the TCRdb copy retains only in-frame clones and omits some. The table has about 200,000 clones, 70% to 80% seen once. The sample originates from a study of cytomegalovirus exposure and HLA in healthy donors. CDR1 is MGHRA, CDR2 YSYEKL, per germline. Trimming removed 4 bases from V and 2 bases from J, with 15 bases in between. The CDR3 loop spans 16 amino acids. The receptor was derived from a girl aged 2 to 9 in good health and CMV-seronegative. V usage is TRBV4-1 and J usage is TRBJ2-1, with D maybe TRBD2 (5 bases). The sequenced sample consisted of PBMCs. CDR3 region: CASSPGPGITYNEQFF. Here the CDR3 DNA reads TGCGCCAGCAGCCCCGGGCCGGGGATAACCTACAATGAGCAGTTCTTC.